This T cell receptor (beta chain) emerged from a study of Graves' ophthalmopathy and Graves' hyperthyroidism. For repertoire sequencing, the TCR beta CDR3 regions were amplified from RNA transcripts. HTBI primers served in a first-round RT-PCR, which a second-round multiplex PCR followed. TCRdb reprocessed the multiplex PCR reads with MiXCR, giving one entry per CDR3 protein. Of 620,000 or so distinct CDR3 sequences listed, about 20% are singletons. Trimming stripped 6 bases from V and 4 bases from J, with 15 bases between. Germline assignment: CDR1 MNHNS and CDR2 SASEGT. The CDR3 extends over 15 amino acids. Clinical symptoms and serum thyroxine were used for diagnosis; TRAb, thyroid ultrasound and orbital computed tomography were also relied on. This clonotype has a count of ten or more.

This chain connects TRBV6-1 to TRBJ2-2, with a weak D call TRBD2 (7 bases). Sequencing was carried out using peripheral blood. The TCR sequence derives from a young woman with stable Graves' hyperthyroidism. Some clones in this sample may be carry-over from other donors' samples. The CDR3 spells CASRGGGLGTGELFF. The CDR3 nucleotides read TGTGCCAGCAGGGGAGGGGGATTAGGCACCGGGGAGCTGTTTTTT.